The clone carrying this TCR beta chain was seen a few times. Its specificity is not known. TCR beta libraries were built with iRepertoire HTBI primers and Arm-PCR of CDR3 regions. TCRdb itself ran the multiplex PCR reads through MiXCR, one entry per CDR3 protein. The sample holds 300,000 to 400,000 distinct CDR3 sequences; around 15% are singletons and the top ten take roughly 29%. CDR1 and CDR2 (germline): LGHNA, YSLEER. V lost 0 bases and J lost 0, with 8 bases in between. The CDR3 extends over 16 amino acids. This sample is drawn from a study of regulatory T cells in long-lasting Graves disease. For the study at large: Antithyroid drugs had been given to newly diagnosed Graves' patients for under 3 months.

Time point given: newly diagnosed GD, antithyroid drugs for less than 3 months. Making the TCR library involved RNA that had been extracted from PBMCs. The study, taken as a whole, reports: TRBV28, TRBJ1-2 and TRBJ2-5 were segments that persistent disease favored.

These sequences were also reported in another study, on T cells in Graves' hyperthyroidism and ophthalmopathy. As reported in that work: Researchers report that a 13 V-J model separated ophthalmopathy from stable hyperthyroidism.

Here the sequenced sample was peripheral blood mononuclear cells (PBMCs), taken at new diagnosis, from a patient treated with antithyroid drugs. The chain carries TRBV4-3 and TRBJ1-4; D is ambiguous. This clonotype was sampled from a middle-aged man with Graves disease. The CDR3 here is CASSQDQTPTNEKLFF. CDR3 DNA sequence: TGCGCCAGCAGCCAAGATCAGACACCAACTAATGAAAAACTGTTTTTT.